A single sample gave rise to the 10 T cell receptor beta chains below, sequenced in a study of control samples from healthy donors and cancer patients. The protocol was immunoSEQ multiplex PCR, while the TCRdb copy is restricted to in-frame clones and leaves out a portion. This sample has about 70,000 clones, with about 89% found just once. The sequenced sample consisted of PBMCs. These receptor sequences come from a woman in her fifties or sixties with head and neck cancer.

Comment on this clone: Germline is not matched at one junction end, which may reflect a read error. The J gene is TRBJ2-1, the V gene TRBV20-1, with no clear D. Germline V CDR1 and CDR2: DFQATT, SNEGSKA (reference sequence). This CDR3 is 10 amino acids long. The chain's CDR3 is CSARAARALF. CDR3 nucleotide sequence: TGCAGTGCTAGAGCGGCTAGGGCCCTCTTC.

The rearrangement joins TRBV7-3 to TRBJ1-1, with D unclear. Trimming cost V 1 base and J 5 bases, with 8 bases left between them. The CDR3 runs to 13 residues. Germline lookup yields CDR1 SGHTA and CDR2 FQGTGA. CDR3 nucleotide sequence: TGTGCCAGCAGCTTAAGGGTAAGAACTGAAGCTTTCTTT. Protein product: CASSLRVRTEAFF.

V gene TRBV28 combines with J gene TRBJ1-2, with 8 bases aligning to TRBD1. Germline V gene data show CDR1 as MDHEN and CDR2 as SYDVKM. V trimming: 5 bases; J trimming: 2 bases; junction bases outside the gene matches: 7. CDR3 length equals 15 residues. The CDR3 region is CASSSPGGANYGYTF. The CDR3 bases are TGTGCCAGCAGTAGCCCAGGGGGCGCGAACTATGGCTACACCTTC.

This clone was seen more than once but under ten times. The rearrangement uses TRBV5-5 and TRBJ2-5; D call uncertain. V shed 0 bases and J shed 5 bases, with 14 bases lying between them. The CDR3 sequence is 15 residues long. Germline V gene lookup returns CDR1 SGHKS and CDR2 YYEKEE (reference sequence). CDR3 protein: CASSLAGRMVETQYF. The CDR3 DNA reads TGTGCCAGCAGCTTGGCCGGAAGGATGGTGGAGACCCAGTACTTC.

The chain employs TRBV5-1 and TRBJ2-7, with 10 nucleotides matching TRBD1. J was trimmed by 4 bases and V by 4 bases; bases with no gene match: 5. The CDR3 contains 14 residues. CDR1 is SGHRS and CDR2 is YFSETQ in the germline V gene. The CDR3 DNA follows: TGCGCCAGCAGCCCCGGGACAGGGGCGTACGAGCAGTACTTC. It specifies CASSPGTGAYEQYF.

CDR3 coding DNA: TGCGCCAGCAGCCAAGATCTTGCGGGGAGTAGGGAGACCCAGTACTTC. This sequence encodes CASSQDLAGSRETQYF. The chain employs TRBV4-1 and TRBJ2-5; D perhaps matches TRBD2 (6 bases). The germline V and J ends were trimmed by 0 bases and 5 bases, with 16 bases remaining between them. The CDR3 has 16 residues. Germline V gene sequence: CDR1 MGHRA, CDR2 YSYEKL.

Of note for this clone: This specimen includes other DNA sequences encoding the same CDR3. The gene calls are TRBV28 and TRBJ1-1; TRBD1 matches at 7 bases. Trimming removed 5 bases from V and 0 bases from J; junction bases left unmatched: 6. The germline V gene has CDR1 MDHEN and CDR2 SYDVKM. CDR3 size: 15 residues. The CDR3 nucleotides read TGTGCCAGCAGTCTCCCGGGACAGTTGAACACTGAAGCTTTCTTT. Encoded protein: CASSLPGQLNTEAFF.

This sequence joins TRBV2 and TRBJ2-7; 9 bases align to TRBD2. V dropped 4 bases and J dropped 3; count of bases not matched to a gene: 10. This CDR3 has 16 amino acids. Germline CDR1 and CDR2: SNHLY and FYNNEI. In DNA, the CDR3 is TGTGCCAGCAGTGGATTGGGCGGGGGGGCGCGCTACGAGCAGTACTTC. Translation gives CASSGLGGGARYEQYF.

The chain recombines TRBV2 with TRBJ1-5; no clear D. Germline V gene sequence: CDR1 SNHLY, CDR2 FYNNEI. Trimming shortened V by 2 bases and J by 1 base, and 6 bases separated the two germline ends. CDR3 size: 14 residues. CDR3 loop: CASSEWRSNQPQHF. CDR3 DNA: TGTGCCAGCAGTGAATGGCGAAGCAATCAGCCCCAGCATTTT.

This chain links TRBV27 with TRBJ1-4, with D possibly matching TRBD1 (6 bases). Trimming removed 6 bases from V and 14 bases from J, with 25 bases in between. The CDR3 has 15 amino acids. Germline assignment: CDR1 MNHEY and CDR2 SMNVEV (reference sequence). Here the CDR3 reads CASRRTASGLENLFF. In DNA, the CDR3 is TGTGCCAGCAGAAGGACAGCTAGCGGGCTAGAGAATCTGTTTTTT. Full variable domain (outside the CDR3, taken from reference TRBV27 and TRBJ1-4): EAQVTQNPRYLITVTGKKLTVTCSQNMNHEYMSWYRQDPGLGLRQIYYSMNVEVTDKGDVPEGYKVSRKEKRNFPLILESPSPNQTSLYFCASRRTASGLENLFFGSGTQLSVL.